This TCR beta chain stems from a study of beta chain features in type 1 diabetes. The study's findings and limits: The study found moderately but significantly shorter TCRB CDR3s in all four CD4+ subsets of Type 1 diabetes patients. Fewer insertions but more deletions were seen at VDJ junctions in type 1 diabetes patients.

V was trimmed by 1 base and J by 2 bases, leaving 13 bases between them. The CDR3 has 16 residues. CDR1 is SGHDT, CDR2 YYEEEE, per germline. To note about this clone: No antigen is known for it.

Without exception, sorted populations had purity beyond 98%. The whole isolated RNA underwent reverse transcription, so sequencing captured expressed TCRB transcripts. Naive, central memory and regulatory T cell samples averaged roughly 3.7 million immunoSEQ reads each. Only in-frame clones appear in the TCRdb table, and some are missing; sequencing was by immunoSEQ multiplex PCR. Of 350,000 or so clones listed, around a fifth are singletons. The V gene is TRBV5-6, the J gene TRBJ2-1; TRBD2 is a possible D gene (6 bases). This TCR was sampled from a woman in her late teens or twenties in good health. The sample taken for sequencing was naive CD4+ T cells from blood. The CDR3 loop is CASSLIGGSTYNEQFF. In nucleotides, the CDR3 is TGTGCCAGCAGCTTGATCGGGGGTAGCACCTACAATGAGCAGTTCTTC.